A selection of T cell receptor beta chains follows, all from one sample in a study of Tregs in tolerant kidney transplant recipients. Sequencing was performed with immunoSEQ multiplex PCR; in TCRdb, only in-frame clones are kept and a portion is missing. The table lists around 85,000 clones, roughly 90% of them singletons. Sequenced material: Tregs from blood, taken before the transplant. The origin of the receptors is a human donor who received a combined kidney and bone marrow transplant. Each CDR3 is given with its conserved first and last residue. The order of the fields is D gene, clone size, V gene, J gene, CDR3 DNA, CDR3 protein. The D gene is left open where the match is weak. A row's size may be missing; if present it is once, few, many or a size class.

D: .
size: .
V: TRBV7-9
J: TRBJ1-4
DNA: TGTGCCAGCAGCTCGGCGGGCAGGTTAGGTGAAAAACTGTTTTTT
CDR3: CASSSAGRLGEKLFF

D: .
size: .
V: TRBV30
J: TRBJ2-7
DNA: TGTGCCTGGAGTTCAGCAACCGACCCTGGGGGCTACGAGCAGTACTTC
CDR3: CAWSSATDPGGYEQYF

D: TRBD2
size: .
V: TRBV5-1
J: TRBJ2-1
DNA: TGCGCCAGCAGCTTCCTAGCGGGGTACAATGAGCAGTTCTTC
CDR3: CASSFLAGYNEQFF

D: .
size: .
V: TRBV6-4
J: TRBJ2-1
DNA: TGTGCCAGCAGTGCTAATTCCCAGGGCTATGAGCAGTTCTTC
CDR3: CASSANSQGYEQFF

D: TRBD2
size: .
V: TRBV19
J: TRBJ2-2
DNA: TGTGCCAGTAGTATTGCACTAGCGGGAGACACCGGGGAGCTGTTTTTT
CDR3: CASSIALAGDTGELFF

D: .
size: .
V: TRBV28
J: TRBJ2-7
DNA: TGTGCCAGCAGTTTATTTTTCAACGAGCAGTACTTC
CDR3: CASSLFFNEQYF

D: TRBD1
size: once
V: TRBV29-1
J: TRBJ2-1
DNA: TGCAGCGTTGAAGTGGCCGGGACAGGAAAACGGAATGAGCAGTTCTTC
CDR3: CSVEVAGTGKRNEQFF

D: TRBD2
size: .
V: TRBV5-1
J: TRBJ2-5
DNA: TGCGCCAGCAGCTTGACTAGCGGGAGTTTCGAGACCCAGTACTTC
CDR3: CASSLTSGSFETQYF

D: .
size: .
V: TRBV11-2
J: TRBJ1-3
DNA: TGTGCCAGCAGCTTAGTACAGGGATCAAACACCATATATTTT
CDR3: CASSLVQGSNTIYF

D: TRBD2
size: .
V: TRBV18
J: TRBJ2-4
DNA: TGTGCCAGCTCACCACTTCCGGGAGGTAGTGGCAAAAACATTCAGTACTTC
CDR3: CASSPLPGGSGKNIQYF

D: TRBD2
size: .
V: TRBV28
J: TRBJ2-3
DNA: TGTGCCAGCCGTTATCCGGCGGGGGGTCCTAGCACAGATACGCAGTATTTT
CDR3: CASRYPAGGPSTDTQYF

D: TRBD1
size: .
V: TRBV15
J: TRBJ1-4
DNA: TGTGCCACCAGCAGAGGACAGGGGAATGAAAAACTGTTTTTT
CDR3: CATSRGQGNEKLFF

D: TRBD1
size: .
V: TRBV7-9
J: TRBJ1-2
DNA: TGTGCCAGCAGCCCCGAGGGGGCGACAGTCTATGGCTACACCTTC
CDR3: CASSPEGATVYGYTF

D: TRBD2
size: once
V: TRBV6-5
J: TRBJ2-3
DNA: TGTGCCAGCAGTTCGACCGGGACTAGCGGGACATATACGCAGTATTTT
CDR3: CASSSTGTSGTYTQYF

D: .
size: .
V: TRBV7-2
J: TRBJ2-3
DNA: TGTGCCAGCAGCTTAGAATCCGGTACGCAGTATTTT
CDR3: CASSLESGTQYF

D: TRBD1
size: .
V: TRBV9
J: TRBJ2-7
DNA: TGTGCCAGCAGCGTCCGGGACAGGGAAACCTACGAGCAGTACTTC
CDR3: CASSVRDRETYEQYF

D: TRBD1
size: .
V: TRBV9
J: TRBJ2-5
DNA: TGTGCCAGCAGCGTTTCGGACAGGGGGCTTGGTGAGACCCAGTACTTC
CDR3: CASSVSDRGLGETQYF

D: TRBD2
size: .
V: TRBV27
J: TRBJ2-1
DNA: TGTGCCAGCAGTTACGGCGGGAGGAACAATGAGCAGTTCTTC
CDR3: CASSYGGRNNEQFF

D: .
size: once
V: TRBV19
J: TRBJ1-5
DNA: TGTGCCAGTACTCCACAGGGTCTGGGGCAGCCCCAGCATTTT
CDR3: CASTPQGLGQPQHF

D: TRBD2
size: .
V: TRBV9
J: TRBJ2-1
DNA: TGTGCCAGCAGCCCCAACCCGACTAGCGGGAGTATTAATGAGCAGTTCTTC
CDR3: CASSPNPTSGSINEQFF

D: .
size: .
V: TRBV5-1
J: TRBJ1-2
DNA: TGCGCCAGCAGCTTTGAGACAGCTTCCTATGGCTACACCTTC
CDR3: CASSFETASYGYTF

D: .
size: .
V: TRBV10-1
J: TRBJ1-4
DNA: TGCGCCAGCAGTGAGGGGCAAAGTAATGAAAAACTGTTTTTT
CDR3: CASSEGQSNEKLFF

D: TRBD1
size: .
V: TRBV5-1
J: TRBJ1-3
DNA: TGCGCCAGCAGCCGGGACAGCCAAGGAAACACCATATATTTT
CDR3: CASSRDSQGNTIYF

D: .
size: .
V: TRBV9
J: TRBJ1-6
DNA: TGTGCCAGCAGCGGTGAGTGGGCAGCCTATTCACCCCTCCACTTT
CDR3: CASSGEWAAYSPLHF

D: TRBD1
size: .
V: TRBV29-1
J: TRBJ1-2
DNA: TGCAGCGTTGTATGGACAGGAGGGGGCTACACCTTC
CDR3: CSVVWTGGGYTF

D: .
size: once
V: TRBV7-2
J: TRBJ2-5
DNA: TGTGCCAGCAGCTTAGCCTTAGCAGGAGGGAGAGAGACCCAGTACTTC
CDR3: CASSLALAGGRETQYF

D: TRBD1
size: .
V: TRBV19
J: TRBJ2-5
DNA: TGTGCCAGTAGTATGGGGACAGCCCAAGAGACCCAGTACTTC
CDR3: CASSMGTAQETQYF